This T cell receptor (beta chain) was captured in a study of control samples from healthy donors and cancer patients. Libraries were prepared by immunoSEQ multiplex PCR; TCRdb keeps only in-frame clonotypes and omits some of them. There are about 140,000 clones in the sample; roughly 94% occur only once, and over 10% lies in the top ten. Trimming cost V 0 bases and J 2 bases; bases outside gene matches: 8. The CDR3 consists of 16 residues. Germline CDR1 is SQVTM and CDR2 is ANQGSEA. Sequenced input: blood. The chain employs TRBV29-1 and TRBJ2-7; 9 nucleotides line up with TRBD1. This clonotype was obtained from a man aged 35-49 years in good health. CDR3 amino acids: CSVEDLGDRATYEQYF. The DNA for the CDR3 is TGCAGCGTTGAAGATCTGGGGGACAGGGCCACCTACGAGCAGTACTTC.